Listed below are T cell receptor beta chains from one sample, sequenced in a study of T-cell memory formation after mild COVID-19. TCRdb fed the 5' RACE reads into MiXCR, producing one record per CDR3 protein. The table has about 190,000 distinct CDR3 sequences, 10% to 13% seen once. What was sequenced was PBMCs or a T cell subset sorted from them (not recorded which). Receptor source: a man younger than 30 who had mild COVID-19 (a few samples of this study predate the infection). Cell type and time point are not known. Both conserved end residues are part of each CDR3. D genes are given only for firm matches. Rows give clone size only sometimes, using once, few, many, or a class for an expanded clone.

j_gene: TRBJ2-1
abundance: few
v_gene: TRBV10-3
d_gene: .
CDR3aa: CAISAQSNGKSSYNEQFF
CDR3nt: TGTGCCATCAGTGCCCAGAGTAACGGGAAAAGCTCCTACAATGAGCAGTTCTTC

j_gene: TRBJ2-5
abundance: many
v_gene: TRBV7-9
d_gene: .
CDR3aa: CASSSDGQETQYF
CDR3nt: TGTGCCAGCAGCTCGGACGGCCAAGAGACCCAGTACTTC

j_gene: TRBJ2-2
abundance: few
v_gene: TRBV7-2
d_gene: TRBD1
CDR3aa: CASSLEGATGELFF
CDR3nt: TGTGCCAGCAGCTTAGAGGGGGCAACCGGGGAGCTGTTTTTT

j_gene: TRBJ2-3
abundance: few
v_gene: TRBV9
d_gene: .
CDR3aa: CASSVDRVTDTQYF
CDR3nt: TGTGCCAGCAGCGTCGACAGAGTCACAGATACGCAGTATTTT

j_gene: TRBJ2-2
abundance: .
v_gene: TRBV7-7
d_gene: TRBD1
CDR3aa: CASSLGTEGIGELFF
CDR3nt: TGTGCTAGCAGCCTAGGGACAGAGGGTATCGGGGAGCTGTTTTTT

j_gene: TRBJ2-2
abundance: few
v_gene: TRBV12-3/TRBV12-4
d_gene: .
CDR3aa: CASSTGNTGEMFF
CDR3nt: TGTGCCAGCAGTACCGGGAACACCGGGGAGATGTTTTTT

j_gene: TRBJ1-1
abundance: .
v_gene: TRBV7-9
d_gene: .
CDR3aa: CASSSFLERARVNTEAFF
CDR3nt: TGTGCCAGCAGCTCCTTCTTGGAGAGGGCAAGGGTGAACACTGAAGCTTTCTTT

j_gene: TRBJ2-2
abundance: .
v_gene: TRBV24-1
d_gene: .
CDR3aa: CATSDGIRDMNTGELFF
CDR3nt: TGTGCCACCAGTGACGGAATCCGGGACATGAACACCGGGGAGCTGTTTTTT

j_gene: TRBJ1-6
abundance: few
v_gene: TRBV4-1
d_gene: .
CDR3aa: CASSQGGLVGTLFDSPLHF
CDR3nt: TGCGCCAGCAGCCAAGGAGGGTTGGTAGGGACGCTTTTCGATTCACCCCTCCACTTT

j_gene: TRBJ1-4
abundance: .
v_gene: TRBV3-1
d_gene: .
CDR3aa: CASSPFWGDEKLFF
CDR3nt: TGTGCCAGCAGCCCTTTCTGGGGGGACGAAAAACTGTTTTTT

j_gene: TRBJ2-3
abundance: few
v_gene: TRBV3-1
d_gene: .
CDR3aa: CASSQGLRYLVTDTQYF
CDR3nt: TGTGCCAGCAGCCAAGGACTTAGATACCTCGTCACAGATACGCAGTATTTT

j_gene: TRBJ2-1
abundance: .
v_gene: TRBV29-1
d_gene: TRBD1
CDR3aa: CSVGQAALYNEQFF
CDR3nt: TGCAGCGTGGGACAGGCGGCTCTTTACAATGAGCAGTTCTTC

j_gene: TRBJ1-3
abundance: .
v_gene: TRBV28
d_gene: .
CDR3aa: CASSLPGRSGNTIYF
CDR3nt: TGTGCCAGCAGTTTGCCAGGCCGCTCTGGAAACACCATATATTTT

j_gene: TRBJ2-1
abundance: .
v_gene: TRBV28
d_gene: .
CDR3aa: CASSFASAIDNEQFF
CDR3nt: TGTGCCAGCAGTTTTGCTAGCGCGATCGACAATGAGCAGTTCTTC

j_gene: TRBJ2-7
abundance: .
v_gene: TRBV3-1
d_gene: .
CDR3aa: CASSQLPLGDEQYF
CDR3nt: TGTGCCAGCAGCCAACTCCCGCTGGGGGACGAGCAGTACTTC

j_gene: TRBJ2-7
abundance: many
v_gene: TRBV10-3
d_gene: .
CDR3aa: CAARSQVGPYEQYF
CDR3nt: TGTGCCGCACGATCCCAAGTGGGTCCCTACGAGCAGTACTTC

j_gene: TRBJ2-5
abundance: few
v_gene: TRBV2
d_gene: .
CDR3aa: CASSEGGETQYF
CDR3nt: TGTGCCAGCAGTGAAGGGGGGGAGACCCAGTACTTC

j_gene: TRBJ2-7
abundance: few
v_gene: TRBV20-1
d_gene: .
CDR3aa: CSASRTDYEQYF
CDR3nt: TGCAGTGCTAGTAGGACAGACTACGAGCAGTACTTC

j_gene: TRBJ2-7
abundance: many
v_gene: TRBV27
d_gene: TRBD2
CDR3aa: CASSYKAGGAYEQYF
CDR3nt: TGTGCCAGCAGTTATAAAGCGGGGGGCGCCTACGAGCAGTACTTC

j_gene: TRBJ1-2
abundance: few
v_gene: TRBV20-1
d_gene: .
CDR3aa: CSAFTGGYTF
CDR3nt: TGCAGTGCTTTCACAGGCGGCTACACCTTC

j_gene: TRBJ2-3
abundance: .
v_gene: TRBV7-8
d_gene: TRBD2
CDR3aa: CASSLAGRGGLVLTDTQYF
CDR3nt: TGTGCCAGCAGCTTAGCGGGCCGGGGGGGCCTCGTGTTAACAGATACGCAGTATTTT

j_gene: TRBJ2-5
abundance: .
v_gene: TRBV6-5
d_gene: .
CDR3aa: CASRDQGGETQYF
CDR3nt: TGTGCCAGCAGGGATCAGGGAGGAGAGACCCAGTACTTC

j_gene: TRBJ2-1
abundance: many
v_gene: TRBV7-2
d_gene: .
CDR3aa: CASSWGGNEQFF
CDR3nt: TGTGCCAGCAGCTGGGGAGGTAATGAGCAGTTCTTC

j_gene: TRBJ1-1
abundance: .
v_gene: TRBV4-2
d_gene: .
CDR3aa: CASSQGGALNTEAFF
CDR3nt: TGTGCCAGCAGCCAAGGGGGGGCTCTAAACACTGAAGCTTTCTTT

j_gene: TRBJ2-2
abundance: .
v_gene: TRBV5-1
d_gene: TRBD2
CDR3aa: CASSGTSGGNTGELFF
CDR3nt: TGCGCCAGCAGCGGGACTAGCGGGGGGAACACCGGGGAGCTGTTTTTT

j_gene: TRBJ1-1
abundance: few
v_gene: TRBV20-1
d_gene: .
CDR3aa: CSARVEGTEAFF
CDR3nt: TGCAGTGCTAGAGTTGAGGGCACTGAAGCTTTCTTT

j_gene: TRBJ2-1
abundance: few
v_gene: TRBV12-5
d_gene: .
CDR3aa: CASGLRGYNEQFF
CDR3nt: TGTGCTAGTGGCCTTCGAGGATACAATGAGCAGTTCTTC

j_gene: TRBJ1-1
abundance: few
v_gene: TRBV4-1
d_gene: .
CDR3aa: CASSRTGLAEAFF
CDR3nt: TGCGCCAGCAGCCGAACAGGGTTGGCTGAAGCTTTCTTT

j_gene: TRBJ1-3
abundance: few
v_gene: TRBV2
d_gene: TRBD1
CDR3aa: CASNGQAGNTIYF
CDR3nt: TGTGCCAGTAACGGACAGGCTGGAAACACCATATATTTT

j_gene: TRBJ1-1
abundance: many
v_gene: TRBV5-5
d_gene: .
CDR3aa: CASSWSSQGGTEAFF
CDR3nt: TGTGCCAGCAGCTGGTCGAGTCAGGGAGGCACTGAAGCTTTCTTT

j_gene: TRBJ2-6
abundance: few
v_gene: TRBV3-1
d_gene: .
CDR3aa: CASSQERSQNVLTF
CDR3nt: TGTGCCAGCAGCCAAGAAAGGTCACAGAACGTCCTGACTTTC

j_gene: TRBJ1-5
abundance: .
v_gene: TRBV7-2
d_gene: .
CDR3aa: CASSRSQNQPQHF
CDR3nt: TGTGCCAGCAGCCGCAGCCAGAATCAGCCCCAGCATTTT